This T cell receptor beta chain was sequenced for a study of chemoradiotherapy in HPV16-positive cancers. Note on this clone: What it binds is not known.

Study results and caveats: HPV-specific T cells were functionally defined from only a couple of HPV16-positive patients. HPV-responsive T-cell expansion during chemoradiotherapy was linked to improved recurrence-free survival in HPV16-positive patients.

TCRdb's table, derived via immunoSEQ multiplex PCR, lists solely in-frame clones and lacks some. This sample carries some 9,600 clones, around 70% of them seen once, and the ten largest clones take 13% to 15%. Samples were taken several times over chemoradiotherapy. CDR1 LNHNV and CDR2 YYDKDF come from the germline V gene (reference sequence). The CDR3 has 18 residues. Between the trimmed V and J ends, which lost 2 bases and 10 bases, there was a span of 29 bases. The receptor's source is a human donor with HPV-associated anogenital cancer. The gene calls are TRBV15 and TRBJ1-1, with D tentatively TRBD1 (5 bases). This material was obtained from a patient who underwent chemoradiotherapy. The CDR3 loop is CATSRHPVAGGGDGGAFF. The CDR3, as DNA: TGTGCCACCAGCAGACATCCGGTGGCGGGGGGAGGGGACGGTGGAGCTTTCTTT.